The clone carrying this T cell receptor beta chain was recorded only once. The data stem from a study of blood T cell repertoires in COVID-19. Study background: PBMCs, B-cell-depleted T cells, or T cells provided the cDNA or gDNA that made up the material.

The length of the CDR3 is 16 residues. Trimming at V came to 7 bases and at J to 4 bases, leaving 13 bases not matched to a gene. The germline CDR1 and CDR2 sequences are LNHDA and SQIVND (reference sequence). Original processing methods: Using reference gene primer amplification, nucleated cell counts were estimated. Method: immunoSEQ multiplex PCR; TCRdb's copy keeps in-frame clones and lacks some. D and trimming were read from the DNA, whereas the V and J calls and clone size are those reported in that table. Among more than 350,000 clones listed, 89% were seen once. Seattle patients were enrolled while actively infected and followed longitudinally.

The chain employs TRBV19 and TRBJ2-1; 7 nucleotides match TRBD2. The receptor comes from a woman aged 25 to 39 with COVID-19, enrolled during active disease. Sequencing was carried out using peripheral blood. CDR3 residues: CASNGEGTDIYNEQFF. As DNA, the CDR3 is TGTGCCAGTAACGGGGAGGGGACTGATATATACAATGAGCAGTTCTTC.